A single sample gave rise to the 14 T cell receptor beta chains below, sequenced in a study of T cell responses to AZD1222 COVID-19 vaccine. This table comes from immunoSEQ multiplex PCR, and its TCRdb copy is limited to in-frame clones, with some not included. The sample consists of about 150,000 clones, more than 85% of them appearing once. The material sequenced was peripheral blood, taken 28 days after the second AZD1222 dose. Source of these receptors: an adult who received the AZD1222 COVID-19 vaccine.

CDR3 sequence: CASSQDEGRTNEKLFF. CDR3 sequence (DNA): TGTGCCAGCAGCCAAGACGAAGGGAGGACTAATGAAAAACTGTTTTTT. V and J are TRBV4-2 and TRBJ1-4, with D unresolved. Trimming shortened V by 0 bases and J by 2 bases, and 10 bases separated the two germline ends. This CDR3 contains 16 residues. The germline V gene has CDR1 LGHNA and CDR2 YNFKEQ.

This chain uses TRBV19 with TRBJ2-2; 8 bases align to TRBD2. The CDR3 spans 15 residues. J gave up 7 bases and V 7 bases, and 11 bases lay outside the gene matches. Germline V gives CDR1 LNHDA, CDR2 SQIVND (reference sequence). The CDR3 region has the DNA TGTGCCAGTAACCCAGGCGGGAGGTATCACGGGGAGCTGTTTTTT. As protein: CASNPGGRYHGELFF.

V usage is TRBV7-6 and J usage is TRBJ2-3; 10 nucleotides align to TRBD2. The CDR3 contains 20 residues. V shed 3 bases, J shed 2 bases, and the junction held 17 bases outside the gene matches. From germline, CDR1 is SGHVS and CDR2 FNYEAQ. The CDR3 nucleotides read TGTGCCAGCAGCTTCCGTTCGGCCGTCGGGACTAGCGTTAACACAGATACGCAGTATTTT. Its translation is CASSFRSAVGTSVNTDTQYF. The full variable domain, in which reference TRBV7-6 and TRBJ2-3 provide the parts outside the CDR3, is GAGVSQSPRYKVTKRGQDVALRCDPISGHVSLYWYRQALGQGPEFLTYFNYEAQQDKSGLPNDRFSAERPEGSISTLTIQRTEQRDSAMYRCASSFRSAVGTSVNTDTQYFGPGTRLTVL.

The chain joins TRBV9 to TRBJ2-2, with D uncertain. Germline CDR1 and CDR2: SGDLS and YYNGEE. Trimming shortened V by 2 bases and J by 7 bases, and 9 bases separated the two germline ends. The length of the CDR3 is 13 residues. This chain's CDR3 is CASSVGSLGELFF. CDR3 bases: TGTGCCAGCAGCGTCGGTTCCCTCGGGGAGCTGTTTTTT.

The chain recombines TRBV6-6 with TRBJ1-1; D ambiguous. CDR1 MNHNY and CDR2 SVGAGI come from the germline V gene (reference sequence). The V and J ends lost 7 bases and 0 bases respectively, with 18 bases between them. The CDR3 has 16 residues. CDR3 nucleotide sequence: TGTGCCAGCACCCAAGACGGCGCAGCATTGAACACTGAAGCTTTCTTT. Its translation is CASTQDGAALNTEAFF.

CDR3 in amino acids: CASSIGGSSTDTQYF. For the CDR3, the DNA is TGTGCCAGTAGTATAGGCGGTTCGAGCACAGATACGCAGTATTTT. The rearrangement links TRBV19 to TRBJ2-3; D unresolved. Trimming removed 1 base from V and 0 bases from J, with 8 bases in between. Per the germline V gene, CDR1 is LNHDA and CDR2 is SQIVND (reference sequence). This CDR3 spans 15 amino acids.

The CDR3 coding sequence is TGTGCCAGCAGATATCCGGGACGGCTTACTGAAGCTTTCTTT. Amino acid sequence: CASRYPGRLTEAFF. V usage is TRBV28 and J usage is TRBJ1-1, with TRBD1 as a possible D gene (5 bases). V dropped 6 bases and J dropped 5 bases, with 16 bases sitting between them. Looked up from germline, CDR1 is MDHEN and CDR2 is SYDVKM. The CDR3 is made up of 14 amino acids.

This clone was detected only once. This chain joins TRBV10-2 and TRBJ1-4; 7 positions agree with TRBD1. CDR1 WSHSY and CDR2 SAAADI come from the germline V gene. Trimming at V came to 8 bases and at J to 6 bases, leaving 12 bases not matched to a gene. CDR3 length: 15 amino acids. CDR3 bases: TGCGCCAGCCAGGGGGAGCGATCGTCGTATGAAAAACTGTTTTTT. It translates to CASQGERSSYEKLFF.

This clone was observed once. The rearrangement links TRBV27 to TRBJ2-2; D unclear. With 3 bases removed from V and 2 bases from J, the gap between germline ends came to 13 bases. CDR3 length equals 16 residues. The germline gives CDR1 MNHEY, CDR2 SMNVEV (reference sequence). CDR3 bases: TGTGCCAGCAGTTTCATAGCTGTAGTCAACACCGGGGAGCTGTTTTTT. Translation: CASSFIAVVNTGELFF.

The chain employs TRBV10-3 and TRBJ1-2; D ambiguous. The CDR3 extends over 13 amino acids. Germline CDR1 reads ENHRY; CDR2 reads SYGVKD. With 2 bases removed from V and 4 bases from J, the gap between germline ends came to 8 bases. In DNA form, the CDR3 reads TGTGCCATCAGTGAGACTCTCCTCTATGGCTACACCTTC. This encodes CAISETLLYGYTF.

In DNA, the CDR3 is TGTGCCACCATGGACAGCTCTAGACCTTTCTTT. Its protein is CATMDSSRPFF. This sequence joins TRBV6-6 and TRBJ1-1, with a weak D call TRBD1 (6 bases). Between the trimmed V and J ends, which lost 10 bases and 12 bases, there was a span of 18 bases. Germline V lookup: CDR1 MNHNY, CDR2 SVGAGI (reference sequence). This CDR3 is built from 11 residues.

In DNA, the CDR3 is TGCGCCAGCAGCTTGTTCTTAGCGGAGACCCAGTACTTC. Protein product: CASSLFLAETQYF. The chain joins TRBV5-1 to TRBJ2-5; maybe TRBD2 (5 bases). Germline CDR1 SGHRS, CDR2 YFSETQ. V lost 1 base to trimming and J lost 5 bases, with 9 bases between them. The CDR3 is 13 residues long.

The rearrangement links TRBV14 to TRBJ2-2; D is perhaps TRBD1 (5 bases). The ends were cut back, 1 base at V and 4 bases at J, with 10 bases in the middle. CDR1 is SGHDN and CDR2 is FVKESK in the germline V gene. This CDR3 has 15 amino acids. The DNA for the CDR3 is TGTGCCAGCAGCCAAGTTCTAGGGGCCACCGGGGAGCTGTTTTTT. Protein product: CASSQVLGATGELFF. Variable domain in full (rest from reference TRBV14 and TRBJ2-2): EAGVTQFPSHSVIEKGQTVTLRCDPISGHDNLYWYRRVMGKEIKFLLHFVKESKQDESGMPNNRFLAERTGGTYSTLKVQPAELEDSGVYFCASSQVLGATGELFFGEGSRLTVL.

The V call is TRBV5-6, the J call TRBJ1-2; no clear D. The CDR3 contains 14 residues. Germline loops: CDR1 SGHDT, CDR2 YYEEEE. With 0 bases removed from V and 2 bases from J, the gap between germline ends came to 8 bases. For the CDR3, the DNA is TGTGCCAGCAGCTTGGGGCAGGCGAACTATGGCTACACCTTC. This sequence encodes CASSLGQANYGYTF.